This entry describes one T cell receptor (beta chain). Its matching antigen is unknown. PCR was performed using 60 Vbeta and 13 Jbeta primers. Study processing details: A later analysis counted approximately 80 million unique TCR beta chains, some 10 million shared. Using immunoSEQ multiplex PCR, the repertoire was profiled, and TCRdb retains in-frame clones only, with some absent. V, J and clone size were drawn from that table, and D and trimming were deduced from the DNA. Its table records 150,000 to 200,000 clones. This record comes from a study of cytomegalovirus exposure and HLA in healthy donors. The study, taken as a whole, reports: CMV serostatus was the only immune exposure information that was available.

V lost 1 base to trimming and J lost 5 bases, with 12 bases between them. CDR1 is LNHDA and CDR2 is SQIVND in the germline V gene (reference sequence). The CDR3 spans 15 residues. The origin of this receptor is a young woman in good health and CMV-seropositive. This rearrangement joins TRBV19 to TRBJ1-5, with D possibly matching TRBD1 (5 bases). Source material: PBMCs. The CDR3 here is CASSIGRGPHQPQHF. In DNA, the CDR3 is TGTGCCAGTAGTATAGGGCGGGGACCCCATCAGCCCCAGCATTTT.